A single sample is the source of the 24 T cell receptor beta chains below, sequenced in a study of T cells in Graves' hyperthyroidism and ophthalmopathy. RNA transcripts gave rise to amplified TCR beta CDR3 regions. HTBI primers were the set used in a first-round RT-PCR of the TCR CDR3. TCRdb processed the multiplex PCR reads anew with MiXCR; each CDR3 protein has one entry. This table has around 520,000 distinct CDR3 sequences, roughly a quarter appearing once. The sequencing sample was made of blood. Receptors originate from a woman in her 30s with Graves' ophthalmopathy.

The chain links TRBV18 to TRBJ1-5; no clear D gene. The CDR3 has 15 residues. The V gene's germline CDR1 is KGHSH and CDR2 LQKENI. V gave up 3 bases and J gave up 2 bases, with 11 bases separating them. The CDR3 bases are TGTGCCAGCTCACCGAACCCCGGGGGCAATCAGCCCCAGCATTTT. Protein sequence: CASSPNPGGNQPQHF.

The sample holds many counts of this clonotype. A much larger clone differs by one base, so this may be a read error. The CDR3 loop is CASSEDRRGEQHF. Here the CDR3 DNA reads TGTGCCAGCAGCGAGGACCGCCGCGGCGAGCAGCACTTC. This rearrangement joins TRBV7-2 to TRBJ2-7; D not certain. This CDR3 is built from 13 residues. The germline CDR1 and CDR2 sequences are SGHTA and FQGNSA.

About this clonotype itself: A clone one base away is much larger, so this may be a read error. This chain uses TRBV12-3 or TRBV12-4 with TRBJ2-5; TRBD1 matches 10 bases. Trimming took 11 bases from V and 2 from J; bases not matched to a gene: 8. The CDR3 has 14 amino acids. The CDR3 spells CAGGTGVSQETQYF. In DNA, the CDR3 is TGTGCCGGCGGGACAGGGGTCTCACAAGAGACCCAGTACTTC.

This clonotype has only a few counts. The V call is TRBV20-1, the J call TRBJ2-2, with unresolved D. CDR1 DFQATT and CDR2 SNEGSKA come from the germline V gene (reference sequence). This CDR3 contains 13 residues. The V end lost 3 bases, the J end lost 2 bases, and 7 bases lay between the germline ends. CDR3 nucleotides: TGCAGTGCTAGTTTCAGTAACACCGGGGAGCTGTTTTTT. Its protein is CSASFSNTGELFF.

In this sample, this clonotype turned up many times. The chain links TRBV2 to TRBJ2-5; D is perhaps TRBD1 (6 bases). CDR1 is SNHLY and CDR2 is FYNNEI in the germline V gene. V was trimmed by 3 bases and J by 5 bases, leaving 25 bases between them. CDR3 length: 18 amino acids. CDR3 sequence reads: CASSESPPGVRTGETQYF. The CDR3 DNA sequence: TGTGCCAGCAGTGAGTCCCCGCCAGGGGTGAGGACCGGGGAGACCCAGTACTTC.

The rearrangement uses TRBV6-2 or TRBV6-3 and TRBJ1-5; no clear D gene. CDR1 is MNHEY, CDR2 SVGEGT, per germline. The CDR3 has 14 amino acids. With 8 bases removed from V and 4 bases from J, the gap between germline ends came to 15 bases. The CDR3 sequence is CASSTYRENQPQHF. CDR3 sequence (DNA): TGTGCCAGCTCAACATACCGGGAGAATCAGCCCCAGCATTTT.

This clonotype was detected many times. The chain employs TRBV27 and TRBJ2-7; possible D gene TRBD1, 6 bases. The CDR3 is 15 residues long. V was clipped by 6 bases and J by 0 bases, with 15 bases between them. The germline V gene has CDR1 MNHEY and CDR2 SMNVEV (reference sequence). The CDR3 region has the DNA TGTGCCAGCAGCCGATACAGGGCTACCTCCTACGAGCAGTACTTC. As protein: CASSRYRATSYEQYF.

CDR3 sequence (DNA): TGTCTCCAGACCTATGGCTACACCTTC. Encoded protein: CLQTYGYTF. This sequence joins TRBV19 and TRBJ1-2; D remains ambiguous. The germline V gene has CDR1 LNHDA and CDR2 SQIVND (reference sequence). CDR3 length: 9 residues.

This chain joins TRBV4-2 and TRBJ1-1, with D unresolved. CDR1 and CDR2 from the germline V gene are LGHNA and YNFKEQ. CDR3 length: 14 residues. V was cut by 4 bases and J by 1 base, with 10 bases left in between. The CDR3 region is CASSRTQKNTEAFF. The CDR3 region has the DNA TGTGCCAGCAGCCGAACCCAGAAGAACACTGAAGCTTTCTTT.

This clonotype was observed once. Given a much more abundant clone one base away, this may be a read error. The J gene is TRBJ2-3, the V gene TRBV6-2 or TRBV6-3; unclear D gene. CDR1 and CDR2 (germline): MNHEY, SVGEGT. CDR3 size: 13 residues. Trimming removed 4 bases at V and 6 bases at J, with 11 bases between. CDR3 amino acids: CASSLQRQDTQYF. CDR3 nucleotides: TGTGCCAGCAGTTTACAGCGCCAGGATACGCAGTATTTT.

Comment on this clonotype: Possible read error: a much larger clone is one base away. The rearrangement joins TRBV4-1 to TRBJ2-7, with no clear D. The CDR3 spans 13 residues. From germline, CDR1 is MGHRA and CDR2 YSYEKL. The CDR3 region has the DNA TGCGCCAGCGGCCAAGTGGGGTCCTACGAGCAGTACTTC. It yields the protein CASGQVGSYEQYF.

This clonotype was detected many times. The genes are TRBV18 and TRBJ1-5; D is ambiguous. The length of the CDR3 is 15 residues. Trimming took off 4 bases at V and 2 bases at J, with 12 bases between the two ends. Germline assignment: CDR1 KGHSH and CDR2 LQKENI. CDR3 DNA: TGTGCCAGCTCACTGGAGTTTAGGGGCAATCAGCCCCAGCATTTT. It is translated as CASSLEFRGNQPQHF.

The chain has TRBV5-1 and TRBJ1-1; D might be TRBD1 (5 bases). The CDR3 contains 15 residues. Germline CDR1 reads SGHRS; CDR2 reads YFSETQ. Trimming took off 2 bases at V and 1 base at J, with 12 bases between the two ends. The CDR3 nucleotides are TGCGCCAGCAGCTTACCACGAACAGGGAACACTGAAGCTTTCTTT. Residues: CASSLPRTGNTEAFF.

This clonotype was observed many times. The rearrangement links TRBV11-2 to TRBJ2-7; weak D call: TRBD2 (5 bases). Germline V gene data show CDR1 as SGHAT and CDR2 as FQNNGV. V was shortened by 6 bases and J by 5 bases, with 14 bases between the two germline ends. The CDR3 has 13 amino acids. The CDR3, as DNA: TGTGCCAGCAGGGATACGGGGTTCGACGAGCAGTACTTC. Residues: CASRDTGFDEQYF.

This clonotype occurred many times. V is TRBV20-1 and J is TRBJ2-7; D perhaps matches TRBD2 (5 bases). V lost 6 bases, J lost 4 bases, and 16 bases lay in between. The CDR3 is 13 amino acids. Germline V lookup: CDR1 DFQATT, CDR2 SNEGSKA (reference sequence). CDR3 residues: CSAEDGVRYEQYF. CDR3 sequence (DNA): TGCAGTGCGGAAGACGGGGTTCGGTACGAGCAGTACTTC.

Ten or more counts support this clonotype. A read error may produce the germline difference seen at one junction end. The chain carries TRBV12-3 or TRBV12-4 and TRBJ2-7, with unresolved D. The CDR3 totals 14 residues. For the CDR3, the DNA is TGTGCCAGCAGCTCCGAGACAAGGGTCGGCGAGCAGTGCTTC. Translated, it gives CASSSETRVGEQCF.

V and J are TRBV11-1 and TRBJ1-1; D possibly corresponds to TRBD1 (6 bases). Trimming left V 5 bases short and J 0 bases short, with 16 bases between. Germline CDR1 SGHAT, CDR2 FQDESV (reference sequence). This CDR3 region has 16 residues. The CDR3 protein is CASSRLTQGMNTEAFF. CDR3 coding DNA: TGTGCCAGCAGCCGGTTGACTCAGGGGATGAACACTGAAGCTTTCTTT.

This chain uses TRBV10-3 with TRBJ2-2; D is undetermined. This CDR3 contains 17 residues. Germline V gives CDR1 ENHRY, CDR2 SYGVKD. V was pared by 0 bases and J by 3 bases, with 14 bases between. The CDR3 here is CAISESSARLHTGELFF. DNA of the CDR3: TGTGCCATCAGTGAGTCTTCAGCCCGTCTCCACACCGGGGAGCTGTTTTTT.

In regard to this clonotype: A junction boundary mismatches the germline segment, possibly from a read error. This chain connects TRBV4-3 to TRBJ2-4; tentatively, D is TRBD1 or TRBD2 (5 bases each). This CDR3 region has 14 residues. From germline, CDR1 is LGHNA and CDR2 YSLEER. The CDR3 reads CASSLGTEANIKYF. The DNA for the CDR3 is TGCGCCAGCTCGTTGGGGACCGAGGCGAACATTAAGTACTTC.

There are many counts of this clonotype. The chain has TRBV6-5 and TRBJ2-6, with TRBD1 matching over 7 bases. The ends lost 2 bases at V and 2 bases at J; junction bases unmatched: 3. The CDR3 consists of 16 residues. Germline V gene sequence: CDR1 MNHEY, CDR2 SVGAGI. CDR3 protein: CASSYTGETGANVLTF. In DNA form, the CDR3 reads TGTGCCAGCAGTTACACAGGGGAGACTGGGGCCAACGTCCTGACTTTC.

V gene TRBV6-1 combines with J gene TRBJ2-2; TRBD1 might be the D (5 bases). Germline V lookup: CDR1 MNHNS, CDR2 SASEGT. Trimming stripped 7 bases from V and 3 bases from J, with 12 bases between. The CDR3 is 14 residues long. CDR3 nucleotides: TGTGCCAGCAAGGTCGACAGCTACACCGGGGAGCTGTTTTTT. It is translated as CASKVDSYTGELFF.

This clonotype has a count of ten or more. The chain joins TRBV12-3 or TRBV12-4 to TRBJ1-6; D unclear. The CDR3 sequence is 14 residues long. The V end lost 6 bases, the J end lost 4 bases, and 10 bases lay between the germline ends. The CDR3 DNA follows: TGTGCCAGCAGACCCGACATGTATAATTCACCCCTCCACTTT. Its translation is CASRPDMYNSPLHF.

This sequence joins TRBV6-5 and TRBJ1-5; D is uncertain. Trimming removed 4 bases from V and 0 bases from J, with 28 bases in between. The CDR3 covers 21 residues. Germline assignment: CDR1 MNHEY and CDR2 SVGAGI. CDR3 sequence reads: CASSSRGRGVRTDNSNQPQHF. Here the CDR3 DNA reads TGTGCCAGCAGTTCTCGCGGCCGGGGAGTCCGGACTGATAATAGCAATCAGCCCCAGCATTTT.

The chain combines TRBV12-3 or TRBV12-4 with TRBJ2-2, with TRBD1 as a possible D gene (6 bases). The length of the CDR3 is 16 residues. Trimming stripped 2 bases from V and 0 bases from J, with 10 bases between. In nucleotides, the CDR3 is TGTGCCAGCAGTTTACGGGACAATGCGAACACCGGGGAGCTGTTTTTT. Encoded protein: CASSLRDNANTGELFF.